Each of the 22 T cell receptor beta chains below was sequenced from the same sample in a study of blood T cell repertoires in COVID-19. This table comes from immunoSEQ multiplex PCR, and its TCRdb copy is limited to in-frame clones, with some not included. The data contain 75,000 to 100,000 clones, around nine tenths of them singletons. What was sequenced was peripheral blood. Receptors were obtained from a human donor in a cohort sampled during active COVID-19.

This chain links TRBV11-3 with TRBJ1-1; 7 nucleotides line up with TRBD1. CDR1 and CDR2 from the germline V gene are SGHNT and YENEEA. V shed 2 bases and J 3 bases; nucleotides not matched to a gene: 0. This CDR3 has 13 residues. CDR3 in DNA: TGTGCCAGCAGCTTACAGGGGGACACTGAAGCTTTCTTT. This gives the protein CASSLQGDTEAFF.

The chain joins TRBV5-1 to TRBJ2-7; 9 bases match TRBD1. CDR1 is SGHRS and CDR2 is YFSETQ in the germline V gene. The V and J ends lost 0 bases and 1 base, in that order; junction bases with no gene match: 5. The CDR3 is 16 residues long. The CDR3 protein is CASSLGDRDKSYEQYF. The CDR3 DNA is TGCGCCAGCAGCTTGGGGGACAGGGACAAGTCCTACGAGCAGTACTTC.

The J gene is TRBJ1-4, the V gene TRBV7-9, with D possibly matching TRBD1 (5 bases). The CDR3 runs to 14 residues. Germline CDR1 and CDR2: SEHNR and FQNEAQ (reference sequence). V was clipped by 2 bases and J by 4 bases, with 8 bases between them. The CDR3, as DNA: TGTGCCAGCAGCTTACGGCAGGGTAATGAAAAACTGTTTTTT. This codes for CASSLRQGNEKLFF.

This sequence joins TRBV6-2 or TRBV6-3 and TRBJ1-2; a weak D match, TRBD1 (6 bases). This CDR3 comprises 17 residues. Germline V gives CDR1 MNHEY, CDR2 SVGEGT. Between the trimmed V and J ends, which lost 0 bases and 3 bases, there was a span of 17 bases. The CDR3 loop reads CASSYSINRAQHYGYTF. DNA of the CDR3: TGTGCCAGCAGTTACTCGATAAACAGGGCCCAACACTATGGCTACACCTTC.

This clone occurred a few times. V gene TRBV9 combines with J gene TRBJ1-4; 7 nucleotides align to TRBD1. The germline CDR1 and CDR2 sequences are SGDLS and YYNGEE. The V and J ends lost 0 bases and 4 bases, in that order; junction bases with no gene match: 0. The CDR3 totals 14 residues. In DNA, the CDR3 is TGTGCCAGCAGCGTAGACAGGGGTAATGAAAAACTGTTTTTT. As protein: CASSVDRGNEKLFF.

The chain employs TRBV7-3 and TRBJ2-3; no firm D call. V was clipped by 6 bases and J by 3 bases, with 10 bases between them. CDR1 is SGHTA, CDR2 FQGTGA, per germline. This CDR3 comprises 13 residues. The CDR3 sequence: CASRRVSTDTQYF. The CDR3 bases are TGTGCCAGCAGACGGGTATCGACAGATACGCAGTATTTT.

The chain recombines TRBV7-8 with TRBJ1-6; the match to TRBD1 covers 7 bases. The CDR3 consists of 14 residues. Losses at the gene ends were 2 bases for V and 11 bases for J; bases not matched to a gene: 6. Germline V gene data show CDR1 as SGHVS and CDR2 as FQNEAQ. In nucleotides, the CDR3 is TGTGCCAGCAGCTTAACGCCCAGGGGGACACCCCTCCACTTT. Translation gives CASSLTPRGTPLHF.

The chain has TRBV10-3 and TRBJ1-1; 10 bases align to TRBD1. V was clipped by 6 bases and J by 0 bases; unmatched bases: 4. This CDR3 comprises 15 residues. CDR1 ENHRY and CDR2 SYGVKD come from the germline V gene. In DNA form, the CDR3 reads TGTGCCATCAGGGGACAGGGGCGAGTGAACACTGAAGCTTTCTTT. Translation gives CAIRGQGRVNTEAFF.

V gene TRBV27 combines with J gene TRBJ1-2; 8 bases map to TRBD1. The CDR3 has 15 amino acids. Germline V lookup: CDR1 MNHEY, CDR2 SMNVEV (reference sequence). V shed 6 bases, J shed 2 bases, and the junction held 8 bases outside the gene matches. The CDR3, as DNA: TGTGCCAGCAGACTTGGACAGGGCTACAACTATGGCTACACCTTC. Translation gives CASRLGQGYNYGYTF.

The CDR3: CASDDLGQGEFSSYNEQFF. CDR3 in DNA: TGTGCCAGTGACGACTTAGGACAGGGGGAGTTTAGCTCCTACAATGAGCAGTTCTTC. This chain joins TRBV7-8 and TRBJ2-1; TRBD1 agrees at 10 bases. Per germline, CDR1 SGHVS and CDR2 FQNEAQ. The CDR3 length is 19 residues. V lost 9 bases and J lost 0; bases outside the gene matches: 17.

The J gene is TRBJ2-7, the V gene TRBV19; 9 nucleotides match TRBD1. The ends lost 4 bases at V and 2 bases at J; junction bases unmatched: 6. This CDR3 is 15 amino acids long. Germline CDR1 and CDR2: LNHDA and SQIVND (reference sequence). In nucleotides, the CDR3 is TGTGCCAGTAGTACCTCGGGACAGGGTACCTACGAGCAGTACTTC. It yields the protein CASSTSGQGTYEQYF.

This chain connects TRBV28 to TRBJ2-3, with 7 positions matching TRBD2. With 5 bases clipped from V and 0 bases from J, the junction kept 2 bases outside the gene matches. Germline CDR1 reads MDHEN; CDR2 reads SYDVKM. This CDR3 region has 14 residues. The CDR3 reads CASSPGLSTDTQYF. The CDR3 nucleotides are TGTGCCAGCAGTCCGGGACTAAGCACAGATACGCAGTATTTT.

V usage is TRBV9 and J usage is TRBJ1-2, with D possibly being TRBD1 (6 bases). Germline V lookup: CDR1 SGDLS, CDR2 YYNGEE. V lost 0 bases, J lost 8 bases, and 17 bases lay in between. The CDR3 spans 15 residues. The CDR3 nucleotides read TGTGCCAGCAGCGTAGCGCTCGACAGGCCGGTGGGCTACACCTTC. It is translated as CASSVALDRPVGYTF.

This clone was seen only once. The V call is TRBV7-9, the J call TRBJ1-1; D might be TRBD1 (6 bases). CDR3 length: 15 residues. The germline gives CDR1 SEHNR, CDR2 FQNEAQ (reference sequence). V was shortened by 1 base and J by 4 bases, with 13 bases between the two germline ends. This CDR3 is CASSLGAGAGTEAFF. In DNA, the CDR3 is TGTGCCAGCAGCTTAGGCGCAGGGGCGGGCACTGAAGCTTTCTTT.

The chain links TRBV14 to TRBJ2-7; 8 bases align to TRBD2. Germline assignment: CDR1 SGHDN and CDR2 FVKESK. V was pared by 1 base and J by 2 bases, with 4 bases of the junction left unmatched. This CDR3 spans 15 amino acids. Here the CDR3 reads CASSQVAAGAYEQYF. The CDR3, as DNA: TGTGCCAGCAGCCAAGTGGCAGCGGGGGCCTACGAGCAGTACTTC.

This clone was counted only a few times. The chain links TRBV6-2 or TRBV6-3 to TRBJ2-3; TRBD2 agrees at 11 bases. Trimming cost V 0 bases and J 3 bases; bases outside gene matches: 5. CDR3 length: 17 residues. The germline V gene has CDR1 MNHEY and CDR2 SVGEGT. The CDR3 DNA follows: TGTGCCAGCAGTTACTCCCCCCTAGCGGGGGGAACAGATACGCAGTATTTT. Translated, it gives CASSYSPLAGGTDTQYF.

As concerns this clone: The sample has other DNA sequences that encode this CDR3 too. V gene TRBV4-1 combines with J gene TRBJ2-1; TRBD1 aligns across 12 bases. The V segment lost 4 bases and the J segment 5 bases; nucleotides outside the gene matches: 3. The CDR3 is 15 residues long. The germline CDR1 and CDR2 sequences are MGHRA and YSYEKL. The CDR3 nucleotides read TGCGCCAGCAGCCGCGGGACAGGGGGCAACAATGAGCAGTTCTTC. Translated: CASSRGTGGNNEQFF.

This clone has only one observation. V is TRBV7-9 and J is TRBJ2-1, with 9 bases matching TRBD2. CDR3 length: 17 amino acids. V was clipped by 4 bases and J by 0 bases; unmatched bases: 7. The V gene's germline CDR1 is SEHNR and CDR2 FQNEAQ (reference sequence). In DNA, the CDR3 is TGTGCCAGCAGCTCGACGGGACTAGCTAGCTCCTACAATGAGCAGTTCTTC. It codes for CASSSTGLASSYNEQFF.

The chain is built from TRBV2 and TRBJ2-5; 7 bases match TRBD1. The CDR3 is 15 residues long. V lost 4 bases to trimming and J lost 3 bases; unmatched junction nucleotides: 8. CDR1 is SNHLY and CDR2 is FYNNEI in the germline V gene. In nucleotides, the CDR3 is TGTGCCAGCAGTGGACAGGGAGTGAGGGAAGAGACCCAGTACTTC. This gives the protein CASSGQGVREETQYF.

The V gene is TRBV28, the J gene TRBJ1-2, with 9 bases aligning to TRBD1. The CDR3 has 15 residues. Germline V gives CDR1 MDHEN, CDR2 SYDVKM. V trimming: 4 bases; J trimming: 4 bases; junction bases outside the gene matches: 7. The CDR3 is CASSSPGTGRYGYTF. Written as DNA, the CDR3 is TGTGCCAGCAGTTCCCCGGGGACAGGGCGCTATGGCTACACCTTC.

The J gene is TRBJ2-1, the V gene TRBV10-1, with 9 bases lining up with TRBD2. The germline V gene has CDR1 WNHNN and CDR2 SYGVQD (reference sequence). V was clipped by 0 bases and J by 9 bases; unmatched bases: 3. CDR3 length: 14 residues. The CDR3 region has the DNA TGCGCCAGCAGTGAGTCGGATAGCGGGAGTGAGCAGTTCTTC. This codes for CASSESDSGSEQFF.

The chain has TRBV27 and TRBJ1-2; D possibly corresponds to TRBD1 (5 bases). The CDR3 sequence is 13 residues long. CDR1 and CDR2 (germline): MNHEY, SMNVEV (reference sequence). The germline V and J ends were trimmed by 5 bases and 8 bases, with 15 bases remaining between them. Here the CDR3 reads CASSARVAEGYTF. CDR3 in DNA: TGTGCCAGCAGTGCCAGGGTTGCGGAAGGCTACACCTTC.